This TCR beta chain came from a study of vaccination and CD4 T cells after COVID-19. In the study overall: Each post-COVID sample was drawn after diagnosis, and the median interval was approximately 92 days (range 35 to 161). In culture, cells were exposed to overlapping spike peptides from SARS-CoV-2, HCoV-NL63, HCoV-OC43 and HCoV-229E. General observations from the study: Within convalescent individuals, 304 out of 307 vaccine-specific clones proved to be spike mono-reactive.

Relative to its sample, this clonotype is medium-sized. What it binds is not known. As for treatment: roughly ten-day PBMC culture with coronavirus spike peptide pools or control peptides (ViraFEST assay). This CDR3 spans 13 amino acids. Trimming cost V 2 bases and J 7 bases, with 9 bases left between them. The Oncomine TCR Beta short-read assay sequenced DNA from cultured CD4+ T cells. One entry per CDR3 protein results from TCRdb running MiXCR on the PCR reads. The data contain fewer than 3,500 distinct CDR3 sequences, approximately 33% of them seen just once; the ten biggest clones take up roughly two fifths.

The chain couples TRBV12-3 or TRBV12-4 to TRBJ2-4; a weak D match, TRBD1 (6 bases). The specimen sequenced was CD4+ T cells from blood, cultured in vitro. This clonotype was sampled from a human donor who had recovered from COVID-19. Here the CDR3 reads CASSLLGQNIQYF. The CDR3 DNA sequence: TGTGCCAGCAGTTTACTCGGACAGAACATTCAGTACTTC.